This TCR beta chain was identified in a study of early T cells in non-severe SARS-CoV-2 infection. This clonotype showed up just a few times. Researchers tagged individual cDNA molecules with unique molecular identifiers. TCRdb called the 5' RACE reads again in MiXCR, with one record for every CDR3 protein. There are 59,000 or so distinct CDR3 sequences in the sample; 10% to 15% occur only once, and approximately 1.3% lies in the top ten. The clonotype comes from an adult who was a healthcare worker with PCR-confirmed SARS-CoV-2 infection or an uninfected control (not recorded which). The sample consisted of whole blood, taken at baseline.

The CDR3 nucleotides read TGCAGCGTTACTAGCGGGATAACAGATACGCAGTATTTT. Translation gives CSVTSGITDTQYF. V gene TRBV29-1 combines with J gene TRBJ2-3, with TRBD2 identical over 10 bases. Germline V gene data show CDR1 as SQVTM and CDR2 as ANQGSEA. The V and J ends lost 5 bases and 3 bases, in that order; junction bases with no gene match: 2. CDR3 length: 13 amino acids.